This record concerns one T cell receptor beta chain sequence. Germline CDR1 SGHAT, CDR2 FQNNGV. V lost 5 bases and J lost 4; bases outside the gene matches: 15. This CDR3 region has 18 residues. This sample stems from a study of T cell changes during pregnancy in multiple sclerosis. Data came from immunoSEQ multiplex PCR; TCRdb stores just in-frame clones and leaves some out. The sample lists more than 60,000 clones; roughly 92% were seen once. The genes are TRBV11-2 and TRBJ2-3, with 10 bases aligning to TRBD2. The specimen was peripheral blood, collected in the second trimester of pregnancy. This sequence was found in a female donor with multiple sclerosis, enrolled in a pregnancy study. The CDR3 region has the DNA TGTGCCAGCAGCGCCACGAGGACTAGCGGAAGGGGGCCAGATACGCAGTATTTT. Amino acids: CASSATRTSGRGPDTQYF.